The sequence of this T cell receptor beta chain was determined in a study of CD8 T cells in ankylosing spondylitis. General study findings and limits: Reportedly, matched ankylosing spondylitis synovial fluid was significantly enriched for disease-linked clones. Ankylosing spondylitis blood appeared to be characterized by a TCR beta motif of about 8 highly homologous variants.

Making use of molecular barcodes, quantitative 5'-RACE generated TCR beta libraries. TCRdb passed the 5' RACE reads through MiXCR, listing each CDR3 protein once. Counted here are some 250,000 distinct CDR3 sequences, over 8.5% occurring once; the ten biggest clones make up around 7%. This CDR3 comprises 14 residues. Trimming shortened V by 2 bases and J by 8 bases, and 13 bases separated the two germline ends. This clonotype was seen ten or more times. Antigen: not known. The chain has TRBV12-3 or TRBV12-4 and TRBJ2-1; D might be TRBD1 (5 bases). The source of this sequence is a male donor with ankylosing spondylitis or in good health (not recorded which). Sequenced material: blood, either unsorted or a sorted T cell fraction (not recorded which). Here the CDR3 DNA reads TGTGCCAGCAGTTTAAGCAGGGATCCCCATGAGCAGTTCTTC. It translates to CASSLSRDPHEQFF.